This is a list of T cell receptor beta chains from one sample in a study of blood T cell repertoires in COVID-19. Assay: immunoSEQ multiplex PCR; the TCRdb copy retains only in-frame clones and omits some. The table has some 340,000 clones, around four fifths seen once. Sequences were obtained from peripheral blood. The receptor set was obtained from a man younger than 40 with active or convalescent COVID-19. Each CDR3 is given with its conserved first and last residue. D genes are given only for firm matches. Size tells how often a clone was seen (once, few, many) or the class of an expanded clone, and some rows leave it out.

d_call	v_call	j_call	clone_size	cdr3_aa	cdr3_nt
.	TRBV1	TRBJ2-3	.	CTSSQVTEGTSTDTQYF	TGCACCAGCAGCCAAGTTACGGAGGGGACTAGCACAGATACGCAGTATTTT
TRBD1	TRBV30	TRBJ1-3	few	CAWKEGAGGNTIYF	TGTGCCTGGAAAGAGGGGGCAGGGGGAAACACCATATATTTT
.	TRBV12-3/TRBV12-4	TRBJ1-3	.	CASSLGDTIYF	TGTGCCAGCAGTTTAGGAGACACCATATATTTT
.	TRBV19	TRBJ2-7	once	CASSKRTFSYEQYF	TGTGCCAGTAGTAAACGGACATTCTCCTACGAGCAGTACTTC
TRBD1	TRBV5-1	TRBJ1-1	.	CASSRTGGMNTEAFF	TGCGCCAGCAGCCGGACAGGGGGAATGAACACTGAAGCTTTCTTT
TRBD2	TRBV7-3	TRBJ2-1	.	CASSFGLAGWNEQFF	TGTGCCAGCAGCTTCGGACTAGCGGGATGGAATGAGCAGTTCTTC
TRBD2	TRBV24-1	TRBJ2-5	.	CATSDQSGGSWTQYF	TGTGCCACCAGTGATCAGAGCGGGGGTTCTTGGACCCAGTACTTC
.	TRBV2	TRBJ1-2	once	CASRQGNGYTF	TGTGCCAGCAGACAGGGAAATGGCTACACCTTC
TRBD1	TRBV30	TRBJ1-2	.	CAWSGIRTGAEPYYGYTF	TGTGCCTGGAGTGGGATAAGGACAGGGGCCGAACCCTACTATGGCTACACCTTC
TRBD2	TRBV6-5	TRBJ2-1	.	CASSYGTSSHNEQFF	TGTGCCAGCAGTTACGGGACTAGCTCCCACAATGAGCAGTTCTTC
.	TRBV10-3	TRBJ2-5	.	CAISENIAAGETQYF	TGTGCCATCAGTGAGAATATCGCCGCGGGGGAGACCCAGTACTTC
.	TRBV28	TRBJ1-6	once	CASIVGQGYNSPLHF	TGTGCCAGCATTGTGGGGCAGGGGTATAATTCACCCCTCCACTTT
.	TRBV21-1	TRBJ2-1	.	CASSKVGGTGESNEQFF	TGTGCCAGCAGCAAAGTAGGCGGGACAGGGGAATCCAATGAGCAGTTCTTC
.	TRBV4-1	TRBJ2-7	.	CASSQDTGIPGYEQYF	TGCGCCAGCAGCCAAGACACAGGGATCCCCGGCTACGAGCAGTACTTC
.	TRBV9	TRBJ2-7	.	CASSADPGDSYEQYF	TGTGCCAGCAGCGCCGACCCGGGGGACTCCTACGAGCAGTACTTC
.	TRBV5-1	TRBJ2-7	.	CASSAGLHYEQYF	TGCGCCAGCAGCGCAGGACTGCACTACGAGCAGTACTTC